This entry describes one T cell receptor (beta chain). Its antigen is unidentified. The sample originates from a study of blood T cells in healthy people across ages. Study outcomes and limitations: Fewer expanded clones and more diversity marked long-lived versus aged donors.

V lost 3 bases to trimming and J lost 5 bases, with 14 bases between them. The CDR3 length is 15 residues. Germline CDR1 reads SGHTA; CDR2 reads FQGNSA. It was with a sample-barcoded 5' primer and a J-beta primer mix that a second PCR of roughly 6 to 11 cycles was run. TCRdb redid the calling of the 5' RACE reads with MiXCR, one entry per CDR3 protein. Of over a million distinct CDR3 sequences listed, approximately 38% are singletons. Total RNA was extracted at no less than 6 micrograms per sample. This clonotype was sampled from a woman aged 18-35 years in good health. Source material: blood. V and J are TRBV7-2 and TRBJ2-1; tentatively, D is TRBD2 (6 bases). The DNA for the CDR3 is TGTGCCAGCAGCTTGGGACTCCCCTCTAACAATGAGCAGTTCTTC. This translates into CASSLGLPSNNEQFF.